The next 21 T cell receptor beta chains were all read from a single sample in a study of T cell clonality in common variable immunodeficiency. Antigens for these TCRs are unknown. Points from the study as a whole: In common variable immunodeficiency, TCR beta chains reportedly carried fewer deletions and N-nucleotide insertions.

TCRdb keeps only in-frame clones here, not all; method: immunoSEQ multiplex PCR. The repertoire shows fewer than 12,000 clones, none seen only once; the top ten take about 5.5%. The sequenced sample was peripheral blood mononuclear cells. These receptors all come from a human donor with common variable immunodeficiency.

This clone showed up just a few times. The read gets to within 3 residues of the CDR3 end, and the germline J gene fills in the rest. This chain links TRBV19 with TRBJ2-7; 8 positions match TRBD1. J gave up 3 bases and V 7 bases, and 11 bases lay outside the gene matches. CDR1 and CDR2 from the germline V gene are LNHDA and SQIVND (reference sequence). The CDR3 totals 15 residues. This CDR3 reads CASNPTGARIYEQYF. The sequenced CDR3 bases are TGTGCCAGTAATCCGACAGGGGCAAGGATCTACGAG. Drawing the rest from reference TRBV19 and TRBJ2-7, the complete variable domain is DGGITQSPKYLFRKEGQNVTLSCEQNLNHDAMYWYRQDPGQGLRLIYYSQIVNDFQKGDIAEGYSVSREKKESFPLTVTSAQKNPTAFYLCASNPTGARIYEQYFGPGTRLTVT.

Points on this clone: Sequencing ends 3 residues short of the CDR3 end; the germline J gene provides the rest. The chain is built from TRBV7-2 and TRBJ2-5, with D tentatively TRBD2 (6 bases). This CDR3 has 13 residues. Germline lookup yields CDR1 SGHTA and CDR2 FQGNSA. V was cut by 2 bases and J by 7 bases, with 11 bases left in between. The sequenced part of the CDR3 DNA is TGTGCCAGCAGCTTACGGGGGTTAGGGACC. The encoded protein is CASSLRGLGT. The full CDR3 is CASSLRGLGTQYF.

This clone was counted only a few times. The CDR3 end is not reached by the read, which stops 3 residues before it; the germline J gene fills it in. The rearrangement joins TRBV7-3 to TRBJ2-3, with 12 positions matching TRBD2. Trimming took 4 bases from V and 6 from J; bases not matched to a gene: 5. Germline CDR1 is SGHTA and CDR2 is FQGTGA. This CDR3 comprises 15 residues. The CDR3 here is CASSSTSGSWDTQYF. The sequenced CDR3 bases are TGTGCCAGCAGCTCGACTAGCGGGAGTTGGGATACG.

The table lists this clone with a few counts. The read ends 3 residues before the CDR3 terminus; that terminus is restored from the germline J gene. V usage is TRBV18 and J usage is TRBJ2-7; D is possibly TRBD2 (6 bases). The CDR3 loop spans 13 amino acids. CDR1 and CDR2 (germline): KGHSH, LQKENI. Trimming took 3 bases from V and 3 from J, leaving 9 bases between them. The DNA read from the CDR3 is TGTGCCAGCTCACCGGGACTTTTCTACGAG. Translation gives CASSPGLFYE. The whole CDR3 sequence reads CASSPGLFYEQYF.

There are a few counts of this clone. Read sequence stops 3 residues before the CDR3 end, and the germline J gene provides the missing end. This chain links TRBV19 with TRBJ1-2; D may be TRBD1 (6 bases). Germline CDR1 reads LNHDA; CDR2 reads SQIVND (reference sequence). Trimming left V 6 bases short and J 5 bases short, with 13 bases between. This CDR3 is built from 13 residues. CDR3 DNA, as far as it was read: TGTGCCAGTAGGATTTCCGGACAGTATGGC. Translation: CASRISGQYG. The whole CDR3 reads CASRISGQYGYTF. Full variable domain (outside the CDR3, taken from reference TRBV19 and TRBJ1-2): DGGITQSPKYLFRKEGQNVTLSCEQNLNHDAMYWYRQDPGQGLRLIYYSQIVNDFQKGDIAEGYSVSREKKESFPLTVTSAQKNPTAFYLCASRISGQYGYTFGSGTRLTVV.

This clone was detected many times. The CDR3 end lies 3 residues beyond the end of the read and is filled in from the germline J gene. This chain uses TRBV29-1 with TRBJ1-1, with 7 bases matching TRBD1. The CDR3 covers 12 residues. V was pared by 7 bases and J by 4 bases, with 6 bases of the junction left unmatched. The germline gives CDR1 SQVTM, CDR2 ANQGSEA. CDR3 bases read: TGCAGCGGAATGACAGGGATCACTGAA. Residues: CSGMTGITE. The full-length CDR3 reads as CSGMTGITEAFF.

In its sample, this clone is medium-sized. The read terminates 3 residues before the CDR3 end, so the remaining end is supplied by the germline J gene. The chain employs TRBV5-1 and TRBJ2-1; D possibly corresponds to TRBD2 (6 bases). Deletions cut 3 bases from V and 3 bases from J, with 10 bases between. The CDR3 covers 14 residues. The V gene's germline CDR1 is SGHRS and CDR2 YFSETQ. The CDR3: CASSSEGHYNEQFF. The CDR3 bases that were read are TGCGCCAGCAGCTCGGAGGGCCACTACAATGAG. Full variable domain (missing parts from reference TRBV5-1 and TRBJ2-1): KAGVTQTPRYLIKTRGQQVTLSCSPISGHRSVSWYQQTPGQGLQFLFEYFSETQRNKGNFPGRFSGRQFSNSRSEMNVSTLELGDSALYLCASSSEGHYNEQFFGPGTRLTVL.

The table lists this clone with a few counts. The CDR3 extends 3 residues past the end of the read, so its final part is completed from the germline J gene. The chain recombines TRBV19 with TRBJ2-7, with a possible D match to TRBD2 (5 bases). Germline-derived CDR1 and CDR2 are LNHDA and SQIVND (reference sequence). Trimming shortened V by 0 bases and J by 5 bases, and 8 bases separated the two germline ends. The CDR3 is made up of 13 amino acids. The CDR3 here is CASSIDRGHEQYF. The CDR3 bases that were read are TGTGCCAGTAGTATAGATCGAGGGCACGAG.

This clone showed up just a few times. The CDR3 end lies 3 residues beyond the end of the read and is filled in from the germline J gene. V usage is TRBV7-3 and J usage is TRBJ2-7; D call uncertain. This CDR3 comprises 14 residues. CDR1 is SGHTA, CDR2 FQGTGA, per germline. V lost 2 bases to trimming and J lost 1 base, with 9 bases between them. Here the CDR3 reads CASSLLRISYEQYF. CDR3 bases read: TGTGCCAGCAGCTTATTGCGGATTTCCTACGAG.

This clone was counted only a few times. The read stops 3 residues short of the end of the CDR3; the missing end is completed from the germline J gene. The chain is built from TRBV2 and TRBJ1-5, with D perhaps TRBD1 (6 bases). Trimming took off 7 bases at V and 5 bases at J, with 15 bases between the two ends. This CDR3 region has 14 residues. Germline values: CDR1 SNHLY, CDR2 FYNNEI. The CDR3 region is CASTQKDRDQPQHF. CDR3 DNA, as far as it was read: TGTGCCAGCACTCAAAAGGACAGAGATCAGCCC.

Details on this clone: Sequencing ends 3 residues short of the CDR3 end; the germline J gene provides the rest. The genes are TRBV19 and TRBJ1-4; D gene uncertain. Germline values: CDR1 LNHDA, CDR2 SQIVND (reference sequence). This CDR3 spans 12 amino acids. Trimming left V 0 bases short and J 10 bases short, with 6 bases between. The CDR3: CASSIDQRKLFF. CDR3 bases read: TGTGCCAGTAGTATAGATCAGAGAAAA.

To note about this clone: The read terminates 3 residues before the CDR3 end, so the remaining end is supplied by the germline J gene. This chain connects TRBV5-1 to TRBJ2-7; 8 bases agree with TRBD1. This CDR3 has 17 amino acids. V was clipped by 0 bases and J by 1 base; unmatched bases: 9. Germline V gives CDR1 SGHRS, CDR2 YFSETQ. Partial CDR3 DNA: TGCGCCAGCAGCTTGGCTCCTGGACAGGGAAATTCCTACGAG. Its protein is CASSLAPGQGNSYE. The full CDR3 is CASSLAPGQGNSYEQYF.

This clone turned up a few times. The DNA ends 3 residues before the CDR3 does, and the rest of the CDR3 is filled in from the germline J gene. The chain carries TRBV20-1 and TRBJ1-2; 8 positions agree with TRBD1. Germline lookup yields CDR1 DFQATT and CDR2 SNEGSKA (reference sequence). This CDR3 region has 16 residues. V was pared by 4 bases and J by 2 bases, with 12 bases of the junction left unmatched. The CDR3 is CSATDPRGRGNYGYTF. The CDR3 bases that were read are TGCAGTGCTACGGACCCCAGGGGGCGGGGGAACTATGGC.

This clone was counted between two and nine times. The read is 3 residues too short to cover the CDR3 end, so that end is filled in from the germline J gene. The J gene is TRBJ2-7, the V gene TRBV19; 7 nucleotides agree with TRBD1. The V gene's germline CDR1 is LNHDA and CDR2 SQIVND (reference sequence). The CDR3 length is 14 residues. J was trimmed by 4 bases and V by 7 bases; bases with no gene match: 10. The CDR3 DNA, read in part, is TGTGCCAGTAAGGGATTGGGACAGAAATACGAG. Translating gives CASKGLGQKYE. The complete CDR3 sequence is CASKGLGQKYEQYF.

Concerning this clone itself: The DNA ends 3 residues before the CDR3 does, and the rest of the CDR3 is filled in from the germline J gene. J is TRBJ2-1 and V is TRBV18; 7 bases are a match to TRBD2. The junction had 25 bases not matched to a gene; V was cut back by 3 bases and J by 8 bases. The germline V gene has CDR1 KGHSH and CDR2 LQKENI. The CDR3 contains 20 residues. The covered CDR3 bases are TGTGCCAGCTCACCCGAAGATAAACGACTAGCAGCGGTGTTTGGGGATGAG. Translated, it gives CASSPEDKRLAAVFGDE. The CDR3, in full, reads CASSPEDKRLAAVFGDEQFF.

About this clone itself: The read gets to within 3 residues of the CDR3 end, and the germline J gene fills in the rest. The chain is built from TRBV18 and TRBJ2-7, with 10 bases identical to TRBD2. The CDR3 is 17 residues long. With V trimmed by 4 bases and J by 3 bases, 12 bases remained unmatched. Looked up from germline, CDR1 is KGHSH and CDR2 is LQKENI. CDR3 protein: CASSQSAGAGGFYEQYF. Incomplete CDR3 DNA: TGTGCCAGCTCACAGTCCGCTGGAGCGGGAGGGTTCTACGAG.

By sample fraction, this clone is medium-sized. The missing CDR3 end, 3 residues past where the read stops, is filled in from the germline J gene. The chain joins TRBV29-1 to TRBJ2-4; a possible D gene is TRBD1 (5 bases). The germline gives CDR1 SQVTM, CDR2 ANQGSEA. With 8 bases removed from V and 0 bases from J, the gap between germline ends came to 20 bases. The CDR3 length is 16 residues. The covered CDR3 bases are TGCAGCCCCATGAGACAGAAATTCTTAGCCAAAAACATT. Translation: CSPMRQKFLAKNI. The full CDR3 reads CSPMRQKFLAKNIQYF. Combining the CDR3 with reference TRBV29-1 and TRBJ2-4 gives the whole variable domain SAVISQKPSRDICQRGTSLTIQCQVDSQVTMMFWYRQQPGQSLTLIATANQGSEATYESGFVIDKFPISRPNLTFSTLTVSNMSPEDSSIYLCSPMRQKFLAKNIQYFGAGTRLSVL.

There are a few counts of this clone. The CDR3 extends 3 residues past the end of the read, so its final part is completed from the germline J gene. The chain recombines TRBV7-2 with TRBJ2-5, with 7 bases aligning to TRBD2. With V trimmed by 6 bases and J by 0 bases, 7 bases remained unmatched. The CDR3 contains 15 residues. Germline assignment: CDR1 SGHTA and CDR2 FQGNSA. The chain's CDR3 is CASSRSAGYQETQYF. The sequenced CDR3 bases are TGTGCCAGCAGTAGGTCAGCGGGGTACCAAGAGACC.

In its sample, this clone was seen a few times. Read data end 3 residues before the CDR3 end; the end is taken from the germline J gene. The chain recombines TRBV6-2 or TRBV6-3 with TRBJ2-3, with 10 bases lining up with TRBD2. Trimming at V came to 4 bases and at J to 3 bases, leaving 10 bases not matched to a gene. CDR1 MNHEY and CDR2 SVGEGT come from the germline V gene. This CDR3 has 17 residues. This CDR3 reads CASSWPASGSGTDTQYF. The sequenced CDR3 bases are TGTGCCAGCAGTTGGCCGGCTAGCGGGAGCGGGACAGATACG.

The table lists this clone with a few counts. The read gets to within 3 residues of the CDR3 end, and the germline J gene fills in the rest. The V call is TRBV7-8, the J call TRBJ1-6; 10 nucleotides align to TRBD1. Germline V gene lookup returns CDR1 SGHVS and CDR2 FQNEAQ. The length of the CDR3 is 14 residues. The V gene end was trimmed by 1 base and the J gene end by 9 bases; junction bases not matched to a gene: 0. The CDR3 bases that were read are TGTGCCAGCAGCTTAGGGACAGGGGGTTCACCC. Translating it yields CASSLGTGGSP. The CDR3 as a whole reads CASSLGTGGSPLHF.

This clone was seen only a few times. The read ends 3 residues shy of where the CDR3 ends; the end is completed using the germline J gene. This chain connects TRBV7-9 to TRBJ2-7, with 8 bases aligning to TRBD1. Unmatched junction bases numbered 9, after V lost 5 bases and J lost 3 bases. Germline V gives CDR1 SEHNR, CDR2 FQNEAQ (reference sequence). This CDR3 comprises 15 residues. The CDR3 DNA, read in part, is TGTGCCAGCAGCCGAACCGGGACAGGTCGCTACGAG. This sequence encodes CASSRTGTGRYE. The whole CDR3 sequence reads CASSRTGTGRYEQYF.